This T cell receptor (beta chain) was found in a study of PD-1 blockade in classical Hodgkin lymphoma. Time point noted: cycle 4 day 1 (C4D1), after less than seven weeks of nivolumab. Relapse after autologous stem cell transplantation occurred in every patient, and brentuximab vedotin exposure varied. Complete response, partial response or progressive disease was each patient's best response. Notes on this clone: Its target is unknown.

Notes on the study in general: What drove the repertoire differences, possibly disease activity or prior therapy, has not been defined. Baseline diversity resembling that of newly diagnosed patients was seen in complete responders.

The CDR3 is made up of 14 amino acids. Unmatched junction bases numbered 2, after V lost 5 bases and J lost 7 bases. Per the germline V gene, CDR1 is MDHEN and CDR2 is SYDVKM. Method: immunoSEQ multiplex PCR; TCRdb's copy keeps in-frame clones and lacks some. Among tens of thousands of clones listed, about 89% were seen once. This specimen was peripheral blood mononuclear cells (PBMCs), taken before the fourth cycle of nivolumab. The chain links TRBV28 to TRBJ1-6, with 10 bases that match TRBD1. This clonotype was sampled from a human donor with classical Hodgkin lymphoma. The CDR3 DNA reads TGTGCCAGCAGTCCGGGACAGGGGAATTCACCCCTCCACTTT. It translates to CASSPGQGNSPLHF.